These 7 T cell receptor beta chains originate from one sample sequenced in a study of molecular identifiers for immune sequencing clone quantification. A single record per CDR3 protein comes from TCRdb applying MiXCR to the PCR reads. The sample lists approximately 630,000 distinct CDR3 sequences, about 25% seen once, with roughly 0.83% in the top ten. Sequenced: naive CD8+ T cells from blood, with Jurkat cell RNA spiked in. The subset: FACS-sorted CD8+CD4-CCR7+CD45RA+ naive T cells. These receptors were taken from a human donor in good health. Some libraries in this study had Jurkat cell RNA spiked in.

This clonotype has just a few counts. The chain carries TRBV2 and TRBJ1-4; D remains ambiguous. This CDR3 has 13 residues. V gave up 1 base and J gave up 8 bases, with 8 bases separating them. The germline CDR1 and CDR2 sequences are SNHLY and FYNNEI. The CDR3 is CASSEESAEKLFF. CDR3 sequence (DNA): TGTGCCAGCAGTGAAGAGTCGGCAGAAAAACTGTTTTTT.

The chain couples TRBV29-1 to TRBJ2-7; TRBD2 agrees at 10 bases. V gave up 7 bases and J gave up 3 bases; unmatched junction bases: 12. The germline gives CDR1 SQVTM, CDR2 ANQGSEA. The length of the CDR3 is 15 residues. In DNA, the CDR3 is TGCAGCGCCGGTGGTTGGACTAGCGGACACTACGAGCAGTACTTC. This codes for CSAGGWTSGHYEQYF.

The CDR3 region is CASSSPGQGINEQFF. For the CDR3, the DNA is TGTGCCAGCAGCTCACCGGGACAGGGTATCAATGAGCAGTTCTTC. The V and J genes are TRBV7-2 and TRBJ2-1, with 9 nucleotides matching TRBD1. The CDR3 totals 15 residues. Germline CDR1 and CDR2: SGHTA and FQGNSA. The J segment lost 6 bases and the V segment lost 4 bases, leaving 7 bases of the junction unmatched.

V gene TRBV27 combines with J gene TRBJ2-7, with D possibly being TRBD2 (5 bases). This CDR3 contains 14 residues. Germline-derived CDR1 and CDR2 are MNHEY and SMNVEV (reference sequence). The ends were cut back, 6 bases at V and 4 bases at J, with 16 bases in the middle. The CDR3 spells CASSRAAGAYEQYF. The CDR3 DNA reads TGTGCCAGCAGCCGCGCCGCGGGCGCGTACGAGCAGTACTTC.

This clonotype has at least ten counts. J is TRBJ2-6 and V is TRBV9; D is perhaps TRBD1 (5 bases). Between the trimmed V and J ends, which lost 5 bases and 0 bases, there was a span of 9 bases. CDR3 length equals 15 residues. Germline V gives CDR1 SGDLS, CDR2 YYNGEE. For the CDR3, the DNA is TGTGCCAGCAGTACAGGCGACTCTGGGGCCAACGTCCTGACTTTC. Amino acid sequence: CASSTGDSGANVLTF.

The rearrangement links TRBV7-6 to TRBJ2-1, with D tentatively TRBD1 (5 bases). The CDR3 runs to 13 residues. Germline loops: CDR1 SGHVS, CDR2 FNYEAQ. V was cut by 5 bases and J by 6 bases, with 11 bases left in between. DNA for the CDR3: TGTGCCAGCAGCCCAGGACATCTCAATGAGCAGTTCTTC. Its translation is CASSPGHLNEQFF.

Comment on this clonotype: Just one base apart from a much larger clone, this may be a read error. The CDR3 does not end in the conserved phenylalanine or tryptophan, so this is likely a read error. J is TRBJ1-1 and V is TRBV6-4; D gene uncertain. V dropped 3 bases and J dropped 4 bases, with 9 bases sitting between them. Looked up from germline, CDR1 is MRHNA and CDR2 is SNTAGT. This CDR3 is 13 amino acids long. The CDR3 sequence is CASSENVFTEAFL. The CDR3 nucleotides are TGTGCCAGCAGTGAGAACGTTTTCACTGAAGCTTTCCTT.